The present T cell receptor beta chain was sequenced within a study of blood T cell repertoires in COVID-19. Whole-study context: Donors in the United States, Italy and Spain gave samples during acute or convalescent COVID-19. From T cells, B-cell-depleted T cells, or PBMCs came the material, which was cDNA or gDNA.

The CDR3 has 14 amino acids. The J segment lost 7 bases and the V segment lost 2 bases, leaving 8 bases of the junction unmatched. Germline values: CDR1 SGHTA, CDR2 FQGNSA. In the authors' methods: The assay estimated nucleated cells by amplifying reference gene primers. Sequencing was performed with immunoSEQ multiplex PCR; in TCRdb, only in-frame clones are kept and a portion is missing. For V, J and clone size, that table is used; D and trimming come from the DNA. Among 150,000 to 200,000 clones listed, 80% to 90% were seen once. This chain joins TRBV7-2 and TRBJ2-7; the match to TRBD2 covers 7 bases. Sequenced: peripheral blood. The receptor was derived from a man in his sixties with acute or convalescent COVID-19. The CDR3 spells CASSLRTSRTEQYF. In nucleotides, the CDR3 is TGTGCCAGCAGCTTAAGGACTAGTAGAACGGAGCAGTACTTC.